This TCR beta chain was identified in a study of OX40 agonist ivuxolimab in advanced cancers. Notes on the study in general: In the 0.1 to 3.0 mg/kg range, CD4+ and CD8+ blood T cells had expanded clonally by week 6.

Data came from immunoSEQ multiplex PCR; TCRdb stores just in-frame clones and leaves some out. Of 70,000 or so clones listed, 70% to 90% were seen once; the top ten hold 17%. Cycle 7 day 1, cycle 4 day 1, and baseline were the timepoints at which blood was sampled. The V and J ends lost 2 bases and 0 bases respectively, with 10 bases between them. Germline CDR1 reads SGHAT; CDR2 reads FQNNGV. This CDR3 spans 15 amino acids. About this clone: Its antigen is unidentified.

This specimen consisted of CD4+ or CD8+ T cells sorted from blood, obtained in a trial of the OX40 agonist ivuxolimab. V and J are TRBV11-2 and TRBJ1-1; the D gene is possibly TRBD1 (5 bases). The TCR sequence derives from an adult with an advanced solid tumor such as melanoma, head and neck, liver or kidney cancer. The CDR3 bases are TGTGCCAGCAGCTTACAGGGAGGCGTGAACACTGAAGCTTTCTTT. Residues: CASSLQGGVNTEAFF.